The 9 T cell receptor beta chains reported below all come from one sample, sequenced in a study of T cell clonotyping in hematopoietic cell transplantation. Repertoires were generated with immunoSEQ multiplex PCR, while TCRdb's copy carries only in-frame clones and drops some. Here the sample spans approximately 80,000 clones, less than 96% being singletons. Time point denoted: recipient sample about 28 days before transplant, after cytoreduction. Sequenced here: peripheral blood mononuclear cells, sampled before stem cell transplant. All receptors derive from a woman aged 45-65 years with acute myeloid leukemia. Some clones in this sample may be carry-over from other donors' samples.

The CDR3 DNA follows: TGTGCCAGCAGCCGCCTCGGGGAGCAGTTCTTC. It translates to CASSRLGEQFF. The chain couples TRBV7-2 to TRBJ2-1; D gene ambiguous. The CDR3 runs to 11 residues. Germline CDR1 reads SGHTA; CDR2 reads FQGNSA. V gave up 5 bases and J gave up 10 bases, with 9 bases separating them.

V and J are TRBV6-5 and TRBJ1-1; a weak D match, TRBD1 (6 bases). V was pared by 4 bases and J by 4 bases, with 10 bases between. Germline CDR1 is MNHEY and CDR2 is SVGAGI. The CDR3 runs 13 residues. The CDR3 is CASSSQGTTEAFF. CDR3 in DNA: TGTGCCAGCAGTTCCCAGGGGACCACTGAAGCTTTCTTT.

This rearrangement joins TRBV6-5 to TRBJ2-1; TRBD1 might be the D (6 bases). Trimming pared 6 bases from V and 3 bases from J, leaving 12 bases between. Germline assignment: CDR1 MNHEY and CDR2 SVGAGI. The CDR3 has 14 amino acids. The CDR3 DNA reads TGTGCCAGCAGCCCTGGGGGCCACTACAATGAGCAGTTCTTC. Residues: CASSPGGHYNEQFF.

This chain links TRBV28 with TRBJ2-6; D is ambiguous. Per germline, CDR1 MDHEN and CDR2 SYDVKM. The CDR3 sequence is 12 residues long. Trimming stripped 6 bases from V and 2 bases from J, with 2 bases between. CDR3: CASRAGANVLTF. In nucleotides, the CDR3 is TGTGCCAGCAGGGCTGGGGCCAACGTCCTGACTTTC. The variable domain in full, completed from reference TRBV28 and TRBJ2-6, reads DVKVTQSSRYLVKRTGEKVFLECVQDMDHENMFWYRQDPGLGLRLIYFSYDVKMKEKGDIPEGYSVSREKKERFSLILESASTNQTSMYLCASRAGANVLTFGAGSRLTVL.

The chain couples TRBV28 to TRBJ2-7, with no clear D. In germline, CDR1 is MDHEN, CDR2 SYDVKM. Trimming left V 6 bases short and J 0 bases short, with 24 bases between. The length of the CDR3 is 18 residues. CDR3 region: CASRHYSLWARSSYEQYF. The CDR3 DNA reads TGTGCCAGCAGGCACTACAGTTTATGGGCCAGGAGCTCCTACGAGCAGTACTTC.

V and J are TRBV14 and TRBJ1-2, with D possibly TRBD1 on 6 matching bases. Trimming stripped 4 bases from V and 5 bases from J, with 11 bases between. The germline CDR1 and CDR2 sequences are SGHDN and FVKESK. There are 13 residues in the CDR3. CDR3 loop: CASSPQGLYGYTF. The CDR3 DNA reads as TGTGCCAGCAGCCCACAGGGATTGTATGGCTACACCTTC.

This clone has more than one count but fewer than ten. V usage is TRBV27 and J usage is TRBJ1-1; tentative D call: TRBD1 (5 bases). V was trimmed by 5 bases and J by 0 bases, leaving 19 bases between them. CDR3 length equals 17 residues. Germline CDR1 MNHEY, CDR2 SMNVEV (reference sequence). CDR3 amino acids: CASSPWRDGGLNTEAFF. DNA for the CDR3: TGTGCCAGCAGTCCCTGGCGGGACGGGGGATTGAACACTGAAGCTTTCTTT.

The gene calls are TRBV29-1 and TRBJ2-7; 9 bases match TRBD2. CDR3 length: 13 residues. Germline V gene sequence: CDR1 SQVTM, CDR2 ANQGSEA. V trimming: 7 bases; J trimming: 2 bases; junction bases outside the gene matches: 6. CDR3 sequence: CSAASGTPYEQYF. The CDR3 coding sequence is TGCAGCGCCGCTAGCGGGACCCCCTACGAGCAGTACTTC.

The rearrangement uses TRBV6-5 and TRBJ1-5; weak D call: TRBD1 (5 bases). CDR3 length equals 13 residues. The germline V and J ends were trimmed by 5 bases and 3 bases, with 8 bases remaining between them. Germline V gene lookup returns CDR1 MNHEY and CDR2 SVGAGI. CDR3 residues: CASSKQVNQPQHF. The DNA for the CDR3 is TGTGCCAGCAGTAAACAGGTCAATCAGCCCCAGCATTTT.